This T cell receptor beta chain was profiled in a study of CD8+ T cells in alopecia areata. Regarding treatment: oral pan-JAK inhibitor, 5-10 mg twice daily. Extracted from the samples, RNA was reverse transcribed into cDNA to serve as the sequencing template. The repertoire was sequenced with immunoSEQ multiplex PCR; TCRdb's copy has only in-frame clones and lacks some. Of 95,000 to 100,000 clones listed, roughly 60% were seen once; the top ten hold 16%. With 2 bases removed from V and 0 bases from J, the gap between germline ends came to 7 bases. Germline CDR1 and CDR2: SNHLY and FYNNEI. The CDR3 is 15 residues long.

The sequenced sample was CD8+ T cells sorted from blood, obtained at approximately week 55, from a patient treated with tofacitinib. The receptor was isolated from a human donor with alopecia areata. This chain links TRBV2 with TRBJ1-4; D is uncertain. DNA of the CDR3: TGTGCCAGCAGTGAACGGGGAACAACTAATGAAAAACTGTTTTTT. Translating gives CASSERGTTNEKLFF.